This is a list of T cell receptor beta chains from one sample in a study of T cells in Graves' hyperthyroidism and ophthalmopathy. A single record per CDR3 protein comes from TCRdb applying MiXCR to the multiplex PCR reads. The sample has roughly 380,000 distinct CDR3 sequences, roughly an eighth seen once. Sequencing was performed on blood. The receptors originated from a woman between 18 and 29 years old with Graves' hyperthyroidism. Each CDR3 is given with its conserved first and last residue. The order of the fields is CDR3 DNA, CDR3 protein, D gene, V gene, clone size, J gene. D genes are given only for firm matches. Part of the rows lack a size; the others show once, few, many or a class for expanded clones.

TGTGCCAGCAGGTCAGGACAGGGGTTTTCGTACGAGCAGTACTTC	CASRSGQGFSYEQYF	TRBD1	TRBV6-1	many	TRBJ2-7
TGTGCCAGTAGTATTGACAGGGCTTGGAGGGGGTCCTACAATGAGCAGTTCTTC	CASSIDRAWRGSYNEQFF	NA	TRBV19	few	TRBJ2-1
TGCGCCAGCAGCTCTGGTGGGGGGGAGCGAGAAAAACTGTTTTTT	CASSSGGGEREKLFF	NA	TRBV5-1	few	TRBJ1-4
TGTGCCAACAGCTTAGGACGGGAGGGATACGAGCAGTACTTC	CANSLGREGYEQYF	TRBD2	TRBV13	few	TRBJ2-7
TGTGCCAGCAGCTCTGACGCGGCGGGAAGGCCCCCTCTCTACCAAGAGACCCAGTACTTC	CASSSDAAGRPPLYQETQYF	NA	TRBV5-8	NA	TRBJ2-5
TGTGCCAGCAGGGGGCCCCGTGGGGAGCAGTACTTC	CASRGPRGEQYF	NA	TRBV27	many	TRBJ2-7
TGCAGTGCTAGAGATTGGAGACAGACGGACGTGAACACTGAAGCTTTCTTT	CSARDWRQTDVNTEAFF	NA	TRBV20-1	few	TRBJ1-1
TGCGCCAGCAGCCAAGTCCTAGGCGGGTTCTCCGGGGAGCTGTTTTTT	CASSQVLGGFSGELFF	NA	TRBV4-1	NA	TRBJ2-2
TGTGCCAGCAGCCGGGGGGCTGACTATGGCTACACCTTC	CASSRGADYGYTF	NA	TRBV3-1	many	TRBJ1-2
TGTGCCAGCAGGGATGGGACAGAACCTTTGAACACTGAAGCTTTCTTT	CASRDGTEPLNTEAFF	TRBD1	TRBV28	many	TRBJ1-1
TGTGCCAGCACCCAACTCGAGGGGGCAGAAGGTGAAAAACTGTTTTTT	CASTQLEGAEGEKLFF	TRBD1	TRBV7-9	many	TRBJ1-4
TGTGCCAGCAGTGGGACACCTATATCTAACTATGGCTACACCTTC	CASSGTPISNYGYTF	NA	TRBV28	many	TRBJ1-2
TGTGCCAGCAGTGAGGTCAGAGGTCCCACCGGGGAGCTGTTTTTT	CASSEVRGPTGELFF	NA	TRBV2	many	TRBJ2-2
TGCAGTGGTTTGGAGGAGAACGATGAGCAGTTCTTC	CSGLEENDEQFF	NA	TRBV20-1	NA	TRBJ2-1
TGCGCCAGCAGTGACCCCGGGTACACCGGGGAGCTGTTTTTT	CASSDPGYTGELFF	NA	TRBV10-1	few	TRBJ2-2
TGTGCCAGCAGTTACGGGGCAGGGGCCCGAGAGACCCAGTACTTC	CASSYGAGARETQYF	NA	TRBV6-1	many	TRBJ2-5
TGCAGTGCTCCGACTGGATACAATGAGCAGTTCTTC	CSAPTGYNEQFF	NA	TRBV20-1	NA	TRBJ2-1
TGTGCCAGTAGTGCCTGGGAAGCATCAGGGGAAGCTTTCTTT	CASSAWEASGEAFF	NA	TRBV19	NA	TRBJ1-1
TGTGCCAGCAGTGACGTGGGAGGGGGCCCCGGGGAGCTGTTTTTT	CASSDVGGGPGELFF	NA	TRBV6-1	NA	TRBJ2-2
TGTGCCAGCAGCTTGGTGGGAGCGATGAACACTGAAGCTTTCTTT	CASSLVGAMNTEAFF	NA	TRBV5-5	few	TRBJ1-1
TGTGCCAGCAGTTCGGGACTAGCCATTGGCACAGATACGCAGTATTTT	CASSSGLAIGTDTQYF	TRBD2	TRBV28	many	TRBJ2-3
TGTGCCAGCAGTGAAGGGACAGGGAGGTCTGGAAACACCATATATTTT	CASSEGTGRSGNTIYF	TRBD1	TRBV2	few	TRBJ1-3
TGTGCCAGCAGGTCCGGGACAGGTCTGGAGACCCAGTACTTC	CASRSGTGLETQYF	TRBD1	TRBV7-3	many	TRBJ2-5
TGTGCCAGCAGTTCCATAGCGGGAGTTCCCTACAATGAGCAGTTCTTC	CASSSIAGVPYNEQFF	TRBD2	TRBV27	few	TRBJ2-1
TGTGCCAGCAGCCCCCAGAGGGGAACTGAAGCTTTCTTT	CASSPQRGTEAFF	NA	TRBV7-3	many	TRBJ1-1
TGTGCCAGCAGGACAGGGGGCGGTCAGCCCCAGCATTTT	CASRTGGGQPQHF	TRBD1	TRBV12-3/TRBV12-4	many	TRBJ1-5
TGTGCCAGCAGCGTCGGACAGGGGGCGGGGGAGCAGTACTTC	CASSVGQGAGEQYF	TRBD1	TRBV9	many	TRBJ2-7
TGCGCCAGCAGCTTTGATCAGGGTCGGGGTGAAGCTTTCTTT	CASSFDQGRGEAFF	NA	TRBV5-1	many	TRBJ1-1
TGTGCCAGCAGCTTCATAGGACAGACCCAAGAGACCCAGTACTTC	CASSFIGQTQETQYF	NA	TRBV7-9	many	TRBJ2-5
TGTGCCAGCAGTGCGTCTAGCGGTAACACCGGGGAGCTGTTTTTT	CASSASSGNTGELFF	TRBD2	TRBV2	NA	TRBJ2-2
TGTGCCAGCTCACAACGACAGGCAACTAATGAAAAACTGTTTTTT	CASSQRQATNEKLFF	NA	TRBV18	NA	TRBJ1-4
TGTGCCAGCACTACATCGGGACGGTACACCGGGGAGCTGTTTTTT	CASTTSGRYTGELFF	NA	TRBV28	many	TRBJ2-2
TGTGCCAGCAGTTTGCTGGGACTAGCGGGAGAGAATAAGCAGTTCTTC	CASSLLGLAGENKQFF	TRBD2	TRBV28	many	TRBJ2-1
TGTGCCAGCAAGCGGGGACGAACGGAGACAGATACGCAGTATTTT	CASKRGRTETDTQYF	TRBD2	TRBV2	NA	TRBJ2-3
TGCGCCAGCAGCTTGGGGCTAGCGGGAGGAGCAGACGAGCAGTACTTC	CASSLGLAGGADEQYF	TRBD2	TRBV5-1	NA	TRBJ2-7
TGTGCCTGGGCGGGCTCGTACCAAGAGACCCAGTACTTC	CAWAGSYQETQYF	NA	TRBV25-1	NA	TRBJ2-5
TGCAGCGTTGACATGGGACGAGGAGGGAATGAGCAGTTCTTC	CSVDMGRGGNEQFF	NA	TRBV29-1	many	TRBJ2-1
TGCAGTGCTAGCCAGACAGACGTCCAAGAGACCCAGTACTTC	CSASQTDVQETQYF	NA	TRBV20-1	many	TRBJ2-5
TGCAGTGCTAGCGTTCACCTTGAAAGCACAGATACGCAGTATTTT	CSASVHLESTDTQYF	NA	TRBV20-1	many	TRBJ2-3
TGTGCCTGGAGTGTAGGAGGCCCCGGCTCCTACAATGAGCAGTTCTTC	CAWSVGGPGSYNEQFF	NA	TRBV30	many	TRBJ2-1
TGCAGTGCTTCTCCCCGACAGGGGCTCACAGATACGCAGTATTTT	CSASPRQGLTDTQYF	TRBD1	TRBV20-1	few	TRBJ2-3
TGTGCCACCAGCAGAGAACTAGCGGGAGTCACAGATACGCAGTATTTT	CATSRELAGVTDTQYF	TRBD2	TRBV15	many	TRBJ2-3
TGTGCCAGCAGCGTTGGGACAGGGGAGTACGAGCAGTACTTC	CASSVGTGEYEQYF	TRBD1	TRBV7-2	many	TRBJ2-7
TGTGCCAGCAGTTCACGCTACGAGCAGTACTTC	CASSSRYEQYF	NA	TRBV28	many	TRBJ2-7
TGTGCCAGCAGCTTGCTAGCGGGAGGATGGTACGAGCAGTACTTC	CASSLLAGGWYEQYF	TRBD2	TRBV11-2	many	TRBJ2-7
TGTGCCAGCGAATACAGCGGCGGTAACACTGAAGCTTTCTTT	CASEYSGGNTEAFF	NA	TRBV3-1	NA	TRBJ1-1
TGCAGCGTCGGGGCCAGGGGACTGAACACTGAAGCTTTCTTT	CSVGARGLNTEAFF	NA	TRBV29-1	many	TRBJ1-1
TGTGCCTGGAGTGTGACAGGGGGCAATTCACCCCTCCACTTT	CAWSVTGGNSPLHF	TRBD1	TRBV30	many	TRBJ1-6